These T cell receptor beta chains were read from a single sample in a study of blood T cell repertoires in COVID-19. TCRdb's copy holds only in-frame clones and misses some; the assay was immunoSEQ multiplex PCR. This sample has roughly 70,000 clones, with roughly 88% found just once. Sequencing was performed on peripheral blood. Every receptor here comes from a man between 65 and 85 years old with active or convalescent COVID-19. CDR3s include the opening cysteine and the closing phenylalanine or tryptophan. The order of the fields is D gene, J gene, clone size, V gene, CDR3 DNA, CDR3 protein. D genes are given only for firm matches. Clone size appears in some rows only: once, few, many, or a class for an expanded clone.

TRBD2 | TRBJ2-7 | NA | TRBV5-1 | TGCGCCAGCAGCTTGGGGCGTGCGGGAGCGTCCTACGAGCAGTACTTC | CASSLGRAGASYEQYF
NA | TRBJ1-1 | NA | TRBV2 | TGTGCCAGCAGTCCCCAGGGGTTCGCTGAAGCTTTCTTT | CASSPQGFAEAFF
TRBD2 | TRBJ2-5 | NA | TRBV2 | TGTGCCAGCAGTGAGTGGAGAGCGGGGGGTTTAGAGACCCAGTACTTC | CASSEWRAGGLETQYF
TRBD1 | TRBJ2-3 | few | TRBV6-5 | TGTGCCAGCCGTCGACAGGGGACTTCTCATACGCAGTATTTT | CASRRQGTSHTQYF
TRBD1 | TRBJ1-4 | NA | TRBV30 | TGTGCCTGGAGTACGGACAGGGGGCTCCCCGCAACTAATGAAAAACTGTTTTTT | CAWSTDRGLPATNEKLFF
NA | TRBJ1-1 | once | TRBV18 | TGTGCCAGCTCACCACGGCGGACCGGGCGGGACACTGAAGCTTTCTTT | CASSPRRTGRDTEAFF
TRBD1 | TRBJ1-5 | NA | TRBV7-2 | TGTGCCAGCAGCTTAGGGCAGGGGGCGGGGCAGCCCCAGCATTTT | CASSLGQGAGQPQHF
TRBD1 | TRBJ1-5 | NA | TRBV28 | TGTGCCAGCAGTCCAGGACAGGGGGCGTTTCAGCCCCAGCATTTT | CASSPGQGAFQPQHF
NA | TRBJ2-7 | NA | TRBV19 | TGTGCCAGTAGTAGCGGAACTCCCTACGAGCAGTACTTC | CASSSGTPYEQYF
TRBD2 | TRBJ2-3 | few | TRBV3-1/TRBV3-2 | TGTGCCAGCAGCCAAGCCCCCTTAACTAGCGGCCGCACAGATACGCAGTATTTT | CASSQAPLTSGRTDTQYF
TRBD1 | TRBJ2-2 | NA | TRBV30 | TGTGCCTGTCGGCCCCGCCGGGGGACAGGGGGGACCGGGGAGCTGTTTTTT | CACRPRRGTGGTGELFF
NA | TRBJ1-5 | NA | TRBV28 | TGTGCCAGCAGTTTGGGAGGGCAGCCCCAGCATTTT | CASSLGGQPQHF
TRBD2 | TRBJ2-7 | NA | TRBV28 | TGTGCCAGCAGGACTAGCGGGACCCACGAGCAGTACTTC | CASRTSGTHEQYF
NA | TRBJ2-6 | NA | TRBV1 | TGCACCAGCAGCCAAGATGCGGGACAGGGGGCAGCGGGGGCCAACGTCCTGACTTTC | CTSSQDAGQGAAGANVLTF
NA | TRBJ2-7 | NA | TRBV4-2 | TGTGCCAGCAGCCAAGGAGCAGGTAGATTGTCCTACGAGCAGTACTTC | CASSQGAGRLSYEQYF
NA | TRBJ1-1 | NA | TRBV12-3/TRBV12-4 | TGTGCCAGCAATTATATGGAGGGTTCTGAAGCTTTCTTT | CASNYMEGSEAFF
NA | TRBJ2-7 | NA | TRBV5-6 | TGTGCCAGCAGCCAAGGAGCCCCTACGACCTACTCCTACGAGCAGTACTTC | CASSQGAPTTYSYEQYF
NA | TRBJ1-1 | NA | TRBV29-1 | TGCAGCGTTGGACCCGGGGAGGCTTTCTTT | CSVGPGEAFF
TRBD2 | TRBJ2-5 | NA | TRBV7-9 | TGTGCCAGCAGCTTAGCGGCTAGCGGGGGGACGGAGACCCAGTACTTC | CASSLAASGGTETQYF
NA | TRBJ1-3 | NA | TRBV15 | TGTGCCACCAGTAGCGGGGGCCCTGGAAACACCATATATTTT | CATSSGGPGNTIYF
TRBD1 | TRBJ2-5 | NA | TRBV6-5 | TGTGCCAGCAGTTATTTCGGGACAGACCAAGAGACCCAGTACTTC | CASSYFGTDQETQYF
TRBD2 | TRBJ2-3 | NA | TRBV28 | TGTGCCAGCAGTCTGACTAGCGGTAACACAGATACGCAGTATTTT | CASSLTSGNTDTQYF
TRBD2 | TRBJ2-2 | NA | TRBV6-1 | TGTGCCAGCAGTGCTTTAGCGGGAGAAGGCACCGGGGAGCTGTTTTTT | CASSALAGEGTGELFF
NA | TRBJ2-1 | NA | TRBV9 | TGTGCCAGCAGCGTAGTATCGAGCTCCTACAATGAGCAGTTCTTC | CASSVVSSSYNEQFF
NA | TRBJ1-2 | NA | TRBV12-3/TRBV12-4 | TGTGCCAGCAGCTACCTCGTCTATGGCTACACCTTC | CASSYLVYGYTF
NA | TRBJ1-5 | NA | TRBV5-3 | TGTGCCAGAAGCCTCCACCCAGGGGCCAATCAGCCCCAGCATTTT | CARSLHPGANQPQHF
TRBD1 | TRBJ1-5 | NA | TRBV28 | TGTGCCAGCAGACCCCCGACAGGGATCCATCAGCCCCAGCATTTT | CASRPPTGIHQPQHF
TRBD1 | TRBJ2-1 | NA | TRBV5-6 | TGTGCCAGCAGCTCCAATTACAGGGGCCTATACAATGAGCAGTTCTTC | CASSSNYRGLYNEQFF
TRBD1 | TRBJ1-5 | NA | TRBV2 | TGTGCCAGCAGTGAGACAGGGAGGTATCAGCCCCAGCATTTT | CASSETGRYQPQHF
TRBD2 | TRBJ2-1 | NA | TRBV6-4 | TGTGCCAGCAGTGACGGGGTAGCGGGGGGGCGGAATGAGCAGTTCTTC | CASSDGVAGGRNEQFF
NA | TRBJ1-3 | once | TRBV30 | TGTGCCTGGACCTTTTCCGGCCCGGCCCGCGGCACCATATATTTT | CAWTFSGPARGTIYF
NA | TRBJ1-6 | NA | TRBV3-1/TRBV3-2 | TGTGCCAGCAGCCAAGTAGCCAGTAATTCACCCCTCCACTTT | CASSQVASNSPLHF
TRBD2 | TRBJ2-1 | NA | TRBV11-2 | TGTGCCAGCAGCTTAGGGCGGGGGTCGGGCGAGCAGTTCTTC | CASSLGRGSGEQFF
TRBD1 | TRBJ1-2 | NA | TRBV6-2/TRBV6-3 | TGTGCCAGCAGCGACAGGGGTGGCTACACCTTC | CASSDRGGYTF
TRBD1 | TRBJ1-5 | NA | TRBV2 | TGTGCCAGCAGAAGGGACAGAAATAGCAATCAGCCCCAGCATTTT | CASRRDRNSNQPQHF
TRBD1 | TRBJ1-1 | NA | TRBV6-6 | TGTGCCAGCACGACAGGGGGAACTGAAGCTTTCTTT | CASTTGGTEAFF
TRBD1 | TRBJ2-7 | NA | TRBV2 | TGTGCCAGCAGCCTTGGACAGGGGGCCGACGAGCAGTACTTC | CASSLGQGADEQYF
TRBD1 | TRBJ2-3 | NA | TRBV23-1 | TGCGCCAGCAAGATGACAGGGTACAAGGTTTCTACGCAGTATTTT | CASKMTGYKVSTQYF
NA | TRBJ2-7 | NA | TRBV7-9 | TGTGCCAGCAGCTCCGCGGGAACCTACGAGCAGTACTTC | CASSSAGTYEQYF
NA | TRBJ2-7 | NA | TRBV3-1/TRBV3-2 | TGTGCCAGCAGCCAGGTTCAGGGGGGATTGGGGGAGCAGTACTTC | CASSQVQGGLGEQYF
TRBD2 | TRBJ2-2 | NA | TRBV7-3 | TGTGCCAGCAGCATTAGCGGGCTGAACACCGGGGAGCTGTTTTTT | CASSISGLNTGELFF
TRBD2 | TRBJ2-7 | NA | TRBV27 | TGTGCCAGCACGAGGGAGGGGCTCTACGAGCAGTACTTC | CASTREGLYEQYF
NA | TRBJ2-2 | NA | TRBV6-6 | TGTGCCAGCAGTTCCAACCTACCCTCGGCCGGGGAGCTGTTTTTT | CASSSNLPSAGELFF
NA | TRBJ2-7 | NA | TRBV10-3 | TGTGCCACCGCCGGAACGGGTTCGGGCTACGAGCAGTACTTC | CATAGTGSGYEQYF
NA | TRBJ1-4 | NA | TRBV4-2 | TGTGCCAGCAGCCAAGTCTCTGTTAGGGGGAGGGCTAATGAAAAACTGTTTTTT | CASSQVSVRGRANEKLFF
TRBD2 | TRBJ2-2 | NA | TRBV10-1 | TGCGCCAGCAGCGAAGCGGGAGGGCCTCCCGGGGAGCTGTTTTTT | CASSEAGGPPGELFF
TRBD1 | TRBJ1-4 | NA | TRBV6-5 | TGTGCCAGCAGTCCTCGGGACAGGATGGGAAAACTGTTTTTT | CASSPRDRMGKLFF
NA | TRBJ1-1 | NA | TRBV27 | TGTGCCAGCAGTTTCGTTCGGGGTGAAGCTTTCTTT | CASSFVRGEAFF
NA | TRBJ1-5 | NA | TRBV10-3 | TGTGCCATCAGTGATAAAGGGGACAATCAGCCCCAGCATTTT | CAISDKGDNQPQHF
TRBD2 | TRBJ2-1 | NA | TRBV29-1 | TGCAGCGTCGGACTAGTTGAGCAGTTCTTC | CSVGLVEQFF
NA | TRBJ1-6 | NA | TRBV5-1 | TGCGCCAGCAGCCAAACTGAGCATAATTCACCCCTCCACTTT | CASSQTEHNSPLHF